The clone carrying this T cell receptor (beta chain) showed up many times. Antigen unknown. Per the germline V gene, CDR1 is SGHTA and CDR2 is FQGNSA. V was shortened by 2 bases and J by 3 bases, with 7 bases between the two germline ends. The CDR3 is 13 residues long. In TCRdb, the 5' RACE reads were re-called with MiXCR into one record per CDR3 protein. The data contain approximately 240,000 distinct CDR3 sequences, 16% of them singletons. This entry comes from a study of T-cell memory formation after mild COVID-19. Study-wide background: TCR clusters were largely donor specific.

Regarding the study as a whole: The authors did not confirm SARS-CoV-2 specificity of second-wave clones peaking day 37.

Sequencing was carried out using PBMCs or a T cell subset sorted from them (not recorded which). This chain uses TRBV7-2 with TRBJ1-1; D possibly corresponds to TRBD1 (6 bases). The clonotype was recovered from a man between 18 and 29 years old who had mild COVID-19 (a few samples of this study predate the infection). Cell type and time point are not known. As DNA, the CDR3 is TGTGCCAGCAGCTTACGACAGGACACTGAAGCTTTCTTT. It is translated as CASSLRQDTEAFF.